The entry below gives a single T cell receptor (beta chain) sequence along with its context. Its specificity is not known. This sample is part of a study of OX40 agonist ivuxolimab in advanced cancers. As for the study in general: An anti-OX40 (CD134) antibody with agonistic activity, ivuxolimab, was administered to patients. Under the entry rules, prior anti-PD-1, anti-PD-L1 or anti-CTLA-4 therapy was allowed, and about 38% had some. The study, taken as a whole, reports: Among T cells, CD8+ cells averaged more expanded clones than CD4+ cells.

Using immunoSEQ multiplex PCR, the repertoire was profiled, and TCRdb retains in-frame clones only, with some absent. The table lists about 22,000 clones, approximately 80% of them singletons. Germline trimming cut 6 bases from V and 7 bases from J; bases unmatched to any gene: 6. The germline V gene has CDR1 MNHNY and CDR2 SVGAGI (reference sequence). The CDR3 extends over 13 amino acids. Blood sampling was done at baseline, cycle 4 day 1, and cycle 7 day 1. Sequenced material: CD4+ or CD8+ T cells sorted from blood, taken in a trial of the OX40 agonist ivuxolimab. The V gene is TRBV6-6, the J gene TRBJ2-1; 7 bases match TRBD2. This receptor was obtained from an adult with an advanced solid tumor such as melanoma, head and neck, liver or kidney cancer. The CDR3 DNA reads as TGTGCCAGCAGCGGGGGGTCTTGGAATGAGCAGTTCTTC. It translates to CASSGGSWNEQFF.